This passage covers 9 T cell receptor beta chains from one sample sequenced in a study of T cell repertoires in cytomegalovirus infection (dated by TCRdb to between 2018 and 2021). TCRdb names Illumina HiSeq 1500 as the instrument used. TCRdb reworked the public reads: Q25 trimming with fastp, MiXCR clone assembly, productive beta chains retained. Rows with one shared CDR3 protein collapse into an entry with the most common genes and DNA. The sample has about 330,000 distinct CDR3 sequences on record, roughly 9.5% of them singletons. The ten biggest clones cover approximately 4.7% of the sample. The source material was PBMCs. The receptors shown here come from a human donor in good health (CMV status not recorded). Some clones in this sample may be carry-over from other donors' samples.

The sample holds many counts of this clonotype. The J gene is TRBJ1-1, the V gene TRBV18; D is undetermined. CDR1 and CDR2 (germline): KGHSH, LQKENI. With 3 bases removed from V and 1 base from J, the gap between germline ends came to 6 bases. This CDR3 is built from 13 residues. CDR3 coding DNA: TGTGCCAGCTCACCGGCAGGGAACACTGAAGCTTTCTTT. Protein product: CASSPAGNTEAFF. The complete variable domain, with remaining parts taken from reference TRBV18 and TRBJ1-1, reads NAGVMQNPRHLVRRRGQEARLRCSPMKGHSHVYWYRQLPEEGLKFMVYLQKENIIDESGMPKERFSAEFPKEGPSILRIQQVVRGDSAAYFCASSPAGNTEAFFGQGTRLTVV.

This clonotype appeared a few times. This CDR3 is CASSLKIPYEQYF. DNA of the CDR3: TGTGCCAGCAGCTTAAAAATCCCTTACGAGCAGTACTTC. The gene calls are TRBV11-2 and TRBJ2-7; no clear D gene. CDR3 length: 13 amino acids. Germline CDR1 is SGHAT and CDR2 is FQNNGV. Between the trimmed V and J ends, which lost 2 bases and 4 bases, there was a span of 9 bases.

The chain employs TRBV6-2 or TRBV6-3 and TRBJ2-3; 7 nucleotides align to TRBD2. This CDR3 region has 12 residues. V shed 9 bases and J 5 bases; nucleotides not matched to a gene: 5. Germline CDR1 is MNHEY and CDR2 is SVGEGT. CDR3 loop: CASWEGLDTQYF. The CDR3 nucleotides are TGTGCCAGTTGGGAGGGGTTAGATACGCAGTATTTT.

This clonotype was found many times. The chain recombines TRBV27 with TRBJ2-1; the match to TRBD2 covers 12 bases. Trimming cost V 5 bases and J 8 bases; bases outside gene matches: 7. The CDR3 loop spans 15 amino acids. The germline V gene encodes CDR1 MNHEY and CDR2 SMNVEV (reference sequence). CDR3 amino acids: CASSNRLAGADEQFF. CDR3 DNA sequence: TGTGCCAGCAGTAACCGACTAGCGGGAGCTGATGAGCAGTTCTTC.

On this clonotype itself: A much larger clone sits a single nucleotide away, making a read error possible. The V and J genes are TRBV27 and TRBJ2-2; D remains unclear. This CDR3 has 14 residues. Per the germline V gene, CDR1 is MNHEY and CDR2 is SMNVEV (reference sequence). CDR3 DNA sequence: TGTGCCTGCAGTACCAACACGAACACCGGGGAGCTGTTTTTT. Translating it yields CACSTNTNTGELFF.

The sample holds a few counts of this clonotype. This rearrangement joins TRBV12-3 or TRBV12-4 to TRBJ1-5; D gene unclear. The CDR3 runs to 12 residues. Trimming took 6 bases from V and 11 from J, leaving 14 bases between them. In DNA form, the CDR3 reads TGTGCCAGCAGGTCCCGAGGGAATACCCAGCATTTT. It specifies CASRSRGNTQHF.

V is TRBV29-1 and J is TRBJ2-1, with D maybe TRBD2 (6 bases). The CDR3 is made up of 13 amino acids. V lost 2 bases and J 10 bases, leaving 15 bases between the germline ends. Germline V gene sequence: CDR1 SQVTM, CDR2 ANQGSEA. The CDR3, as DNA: TGCAGCGTTGAAATCCCGGGACTCCCCGAGCAGTTCTTC. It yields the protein CSVEIPGLPEQFF.

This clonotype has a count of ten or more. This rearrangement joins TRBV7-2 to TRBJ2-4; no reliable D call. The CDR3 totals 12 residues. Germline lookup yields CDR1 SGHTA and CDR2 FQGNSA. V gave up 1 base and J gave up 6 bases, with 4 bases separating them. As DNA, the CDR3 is TGTGCCAGCAGCTTAGAGGGAAACATTCAGTACTTC. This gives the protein CASSLEGNIQYF.

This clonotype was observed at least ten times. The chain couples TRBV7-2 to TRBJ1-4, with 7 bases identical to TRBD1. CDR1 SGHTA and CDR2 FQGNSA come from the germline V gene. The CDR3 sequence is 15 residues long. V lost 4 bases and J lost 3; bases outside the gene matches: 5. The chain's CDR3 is CASSSDRASNEKLFF. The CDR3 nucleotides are TGTGCCAGCAGCTCAGACAGGGCATCTAATGAAAAACTGTTTTTT.